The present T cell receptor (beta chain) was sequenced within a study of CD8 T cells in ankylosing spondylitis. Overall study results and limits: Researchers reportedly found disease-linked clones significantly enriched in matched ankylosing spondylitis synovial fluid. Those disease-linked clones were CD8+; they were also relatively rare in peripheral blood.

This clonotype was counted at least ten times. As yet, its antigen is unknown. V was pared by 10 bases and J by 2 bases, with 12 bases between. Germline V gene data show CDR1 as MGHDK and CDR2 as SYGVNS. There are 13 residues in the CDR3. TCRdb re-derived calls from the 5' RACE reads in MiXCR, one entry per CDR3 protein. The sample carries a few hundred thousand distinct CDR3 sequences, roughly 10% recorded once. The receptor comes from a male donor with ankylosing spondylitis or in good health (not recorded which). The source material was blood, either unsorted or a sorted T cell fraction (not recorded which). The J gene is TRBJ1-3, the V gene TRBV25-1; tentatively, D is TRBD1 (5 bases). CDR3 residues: CATTSGAGNTIYF. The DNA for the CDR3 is TGTGCCACCACCTCGGGGGCTGGAAACACCATATATTTT. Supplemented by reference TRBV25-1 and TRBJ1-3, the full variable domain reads EADIYQTPRYLVIGTGKKITLECSQTMGHDKMYWYQQDPGMELHLIHYSYGVNSTEKGDLSSESTVSRIRTEHFPLTLESARPSHTSQYLCATTSGAGNTIYFGEGSWLTVV.